This TCR beta chain was sequenced during a study of blood T cell repertoires in COVID-19. Study summary: From T cells, B-cell-depleted T cells, or PBMCs came the material, which was cDNA or gDNA.

Cohorts were determined from participant-reported clinical history. Repertoires were generated with immunoSEQ multiplex PCR, while TCRdb's copy carries only in-frame clones and drops some. The table includes hundreds of thousands of clones, 86% detected once. From germline, CDR1 is SGDLS and CDR2 YYNGEE. Trimming pared 6 bases from V and 4 bases from J, leaving 11 bases between. The CDR3 runs 13 residues. V usage is TRBV9 and J usage is TRBJ1-3; TRBD1 might be the D (5 bases). Sequenced sample: PBMCs or T cells enriched from blood (not recorded which). The TCR was taken from a man younger than 40 who had recovered from COVID-19. Here the CDR3 reads CASTGGGGNTIYF. CDR3 DNA sequence: TGTGCCAGCACCGGGGGAGGGGGAAACACCATATATTTT.